The clone carrying this T cell receptor (beta chain) was seen more than once but under ten times. The sample is drawn from a study of graft-versus-host responses after intestinal transplantation. Study-wide context: Anti-thymocyte globulin was used for induction in all recipients, who then took tacrolimus and steroids for roughly 3 years.

The germline V gene has CDR1 SGHRS and CDR2 YFSETQ. The CDR3 consists of 15 residues. V was clipped by 0 bases and J by 3 bases, with 9 bases between them. Using immunoSEQ multiplex PCR, the repertoire was profiled, and TCRdb retains in-frame clones only, with some absent. The table has 15,000 to 20,000 clones, 35% to 40% seen once. The V gene is TRBV5-1, the J gene TRBJ1-4, with no clear D. This material consisted of alloreactive CD4+ T cells from a mixed lymphocyte reaction culture, taken before transplantation. Subset reported: CFSE-low proliferating T cells sorted from roughly six-day pre-transplant mixed lymphocyte reaction (GvH or HvG direction). The TCR sequence derives from a human patient who was an organ donor for intestinal transplantation. The CDR3 is CASSLGGLANEKLFF. The CDR3 nucleotides are TGCGCCAGCAGCTTGGGGGGTCTTGCTAATGAAAAACTGTTTTTT.